This record covers a single T cell receptor (beta chain). The authors obtained PBMCs from around 11 ml of fresh peripheral blood. RNA transcripts were the template for amplifying TCR beta CDR3 regions. The HTBI set primed first-round TCR CDR3 RT-PCR. TCRdb reprocessed the multiplex PCR reads via MiXCR and lists one record per CDR3 protein. This sample has roughly 700,000 distinct CDR3 sequences; around 13% occur once, and the top ten carry roughly a tenth. The CDR3 covers 15 residues. With 1 base removed from V and 5 bases from J, the gap between germline ends came to 14 bases. The germline V gene has CDR1 SNHLY and CDR2 FYNNEI. The data were taken from a study of T cells in Graves' hyperthyroidism and ophthalmopathy.

The source is a woman younger than 35 with Graves' hyperthyroidism. This chain joins TRBV2 and TRBJ1-2; possible D gene TRBD1, 5 bases. Sequenced: blood. The CDR3 here is CASSEGWGTGYGYTF. In nucleotides, the CDR3 is TGTGCCAGCAGTGAAGGGTGGGGGACGGGGTATGGCTACACCTTC.